This entry features one TCR beta chain sequence. In the study's own analysis: The assay estimated nucleated cells by amplifying reference gene primers. Some clones are missing from TCRdb's copy, which holds only in-frame ones; the method was immunoSEQ multiplex PCR. For V, J and clone size, that table is used; D and trimming come from the DNA. This sample has more than 100,000 clones, with roughly 84% found just once. The data derive from a study of blood T cell repertoires in COVID-19. Study information: Collection of acute and convalescent COVID-19 samples took place in the United States, Italy and Spain. Nucleic acid was either cDNA or gDNA, and it came from T cells, B-cell-depleted T cells, or PBMCs.

CDR3 length equals 16 residues. The germline V gene has CDR1 SGHRS and CDR2 YFSETQ. J was trimmed by 4 bases and V by 2 bases; bases with no gene match: 6. Input material: peripheral blood. This TCR derives from a man aged 60 to 69 with acute or convalescent COVID-19. V gene TRBV5-1 combines with J gene TRBJ2-1; TRBD2 aligns across 10 bases. The CDR3 spells CASSLAGGGIYNEQFF. As DNA, the CDR3 is TGCGCCAGCAGCTTAGCGGGAGGGGGGATTTACAATGAGCAGTTCTTC.